The 9 T cell receptor beta chains below come from one sample, sequenced in a study of cytomegalovirus exposure and HLA in healthy donors. The PCR used 60 Vbeta and 13 Jbeta primers. TCRdb's copy holds only in-frame clones and misses some; the assay was immunoSEQ multiplex PCR. The table lists 50,000 or so clones, roughly 81% of them singletons. The sequenced sample was PBMCs. The receptors here all came from a woman aged 40 to 50 in good health and CMV-seropositive.

The chain employs TRBV2 and TRBJ2-4; 8 positions match TRBD1. V dropped 6 bases and J dropped 9; count of bases not matched to a gene: 7. CDR1 is SNHLY and CDR2 is FYNNEI in the germline V gene. The CDR3 is made up of 13 amino acids. CDR3 protein: CASRSGQEAIQYF. DNA for the CDR3: TGTGCCAGCAGGTCGGGACAGGAGGCCATTCAGTACTTC.

The chain combines TRBV20-1 with TRBJ1-2, with D unresolved. The CDR3 has 11 residues. CDR1 DFQATT and CDR2 SNEGSKA come from the germline V gene (reference sequence). Trimming pared 1 base from V and 4 bases from J, leaving 4 bases between. For the CDR3, the DNA is TGCAGTGCTAGAGCTGTCTATGGCTACACCTTC. It encodes CSARAVYGYTF.

A few counts support this clone. The chain combines TRBV19 with TRBJ2-7, with 9 bases lining up with TRBD1. The CDR3 covers 14 residues. CDR1 is LNHDA and CDR2 is SQIVND in the germline V gene (reference sequence). V was clipped by 5 bases and J by 6 bases; unmatched bases: 8. The CDR3 nucleotides are TGTGCCAGTAGTTGGGGACAGGGTCCATTCGAGCAGTACTTC. This codes for CASSWGQGPFEQYF.

V is TRBV28 and J is TRBJ1-3; 7 positions agree with TRBD1. The J segment lost 3 bases and the V segment lost 8 bases, leaving 4 bases of the junction unmatched. Germline V gives CDR1 MDHEN, CDR2 SYDVKM. This CDR3 has 13 amino acids. The CDR3 sequence: CASRTGVGNTIYF. The CDR3 DNA reads TGTGCCAGCCGTACAGGGGTTGGAAACACCATATATTTT.

This clone occurred a few times. The chain is built from TRBV7-2 and TRBJ2-7, with D perhaps matching TRBD2 (6 bases). Between the trimmed V and J ends, which lost 2 bases and 6 bases, there was a span of 17 bases. The length of the CDR3 is 15 residues. From germline, CDR1 is SGHTA and CDR2 FQGNSA. The CDR3 DNA sequence: TGTGCCAGCAGCTTAAGGTTAGGAGGGACGGGCGAGCAGTACTTC. It encodes CASSLRLGGTGEQYF. Based on the CDR3 plus reference TRBV7-2 and TRBJ2-7, the full variable domain is GAGVSQSPSNKVTEKGKDVELRCDPISGHTALYWYRQSLGQGLEFLIYFQGNSAPDKSGLPSDRFSAERTGGSVSTLTIQRTQQEDSAVYLCASSLRLGGTGEQYFGPGTRLTVT.

The CDR3 loop is CASSLTGALSGNTIYF. The CDR3 DNA sequence: TGTGCCAGCAGCTTGACAGGGGCCCTCTCTGGAAACACCATATATTTT. The V gene is TRBV5-4, the J gene TRBJ1-3; 7 bases line up with TRBD1. Germline trimming cut 1 base from V and 0 bases from J; bases unmatched to any gene: 4. CDR3 size: 16 residues. The germline gives CDR1 SGHNT, CDR2 YYREEE (reference sequence). Full variable domain (missing parts from reference TRBV5-4 and TRBJ1-3): ETGVTQSPTHLIKTRGQQVTLRCSSQSGHNTVSWYQQALGQGPQFIFQYYREEENGRGNFPPRFSGLQFPNYSSELNVNALELDDSALYLCASSLTGALSGNTIYFGEGSWLTVV.

The chain has TRBV12-5 and TRBJ2-1, with D perhaps TRBD2 (5 bases). V dropped 6 bases and J dropped 8 bases, with 8 bases sitting between them. The germline V gene encodes CDR1 LGHNT and CDR2 FRNRAP. This CDR3 spans 11 amino acids. The CDR3 loop is CASGPGDEQFF. In nucleotides, the CDR3 is TGTGCTAGTGGCCCCGGGGATGAGCAGTTCTTC. The whole variable domain, filled in from reference TRBV12-5 and TRBJ2-1, reads DARVTQTPRHKVTEMGQEVTMRCQPILGHNTVFWYRQTMMQGLELLAYFRNRAPLDDSGMPKDRFSAEMPDATLATLKIQPSEPRDSAVYFCASGPGDEQFFGPGTRLTVL.

The gene calls are TRBV6-5 and TRBJ1-1; no clear D gene. V was cut by 2 bases and J by 3 bases, with 10 bases left in between. This CDR3 has 14 residues. CDR1 MNHEY and CDR2 SVGAGI come from the germline V gene. The CDR3 sequence: CASSYDPRYTEAFF. The DNA of the CDR3 is TGTGCCAGCAGTTACGATCCCAGATACACTGAAGCTTTCTTT.

The sample holds one count of this clone. The genes are TRBV29-1 and TRBJ2-1, with D possibly matching TRBD1 (6 bases). V was shortened by 5 bases and J by 4 bases, with 9 bases between the two germline ends. Germline V gene data show CDR1 as SQVTM and CDR2 as ANQGSEA. This CDR3 is 12 amino acids long. The CDR3 coding sequence is TGCAGCGTTATACAGGGTTACAATGAGCAGTTCTTC. Amino acids: CSVIQGYNEQFF.